This T cell receptor (beta chain) was captured by sequencing in a study of T-cell memory formation after mild COVID-19. Study as a whole: There were largely donor-specific TCR clusters.

This clonotype has just a few counts. The antigen is unknown. TCR alpha and TCR beta cDNA libraries carrying sample barcodes and UMIs came from 5'RACE with constant-segment primers. Each CDR3 protein is one row after TCRdb ran MiXCR on the 5' RACE reads. The sample has around 340,000 distinct CDR3 sequences, approximately 16% seen once. V shed 0 bases and J shed 9 bases, with 13 bases lying between them. The germline CDR1 and CDR2 sequences are SGHRS and YFSETQ. The CDR3 has 13 amino acids. Study observations and caveats: Day 15 to 85 contracting clones showed balanced CD4/CD8; day 15 to 37 expanders favored CD4+. Cross-reactive memory apparently joined, as some responding clones appeared in pre-infection memory.

The TCR comes from a man aged 18 to 29 who had mild COVID-19 (a few samples of this study predate the infection). Cell type and time point are not known. The material sequenced was PBMCs or a T cell subset sorted from them (not recorded which). The chain links TRBV5-1 to TRBJ2-7; D possibly corresponds to TRBD1 (6 bases). CDR3 sequence: CASSLEGGDGQYV. CDR3 in DNA: TGCGCCAGCAGCTTGGAAGGGGGAGATGGGCAGTACGTC.